A single sample is the source of the 29 T cell receptor beta chains below, sequenced in a study of T cells in Graves' hyperthyroidism and ophthalmopathy (dated by TCRdb to the late 2010s). Library prep was done by multiplex PCR. The listed sequencing device is Illumina HiSeq 2000. Amplification of TCR beta CDR3 regions was carried out from RNA transcripts. For the first round of RT-PCR on the TCR CDR3, the HTBI primer set was used together with the Qiagen OneStep RT-PCR kit. The raw public reads went through TCRdb reprocessing: fastp at Q25, MiXCR clone calling, in-frame beta chains kept. Each CDR3 protein gets just one entry, which takes the most common genes and DNA from the rows behind it. The sample profile shows 690,000 or so distinct CDR3 sequences; around 20% of them were found once. Over 15% of the sample is held by the ten biggest clonotypes. Specimen: blood. Every receptor here comes from a woman aged 45-59 years with Graves' hyperthyroidism that later progressed to Graves' ophthalmopathy.

This clonotype was seen more than once but under ten times. The rearrangement links TRBV19 to TRBJ2-7; TRBD2 might be the D (6 bases). In germline, CDR1 is LNHDA, CDR2 SQIVND (reference sequence). The V and J ends lost 7 bases and 2 bases respectively, with 18 bases between them. The CDR3 extends over 15 amino acids. The CDR3 region is CASTYNTDYAYEQYF. The CDR3 nucleotides read TGTGCCAGTACCTATAACACGGACTACGCCTACGAGCAGTACTTC.

This clonotype appeared many times. In DNA, the CDR3 is TGTGCCAGCAGCGAAGGGGGTACGCAGTATTTT. Its protein is CASSEGGTQYF. The chain carries TRBV3-1 and TRBJ2-3; a possible D gene is TRBD1 (6 bases). V was shortened by 5 bases and J by 8 bases, with 8 bases between the two germline ends. The CDR3 contains 11 residues. The germline V gene encodes CDR1 LGHDT and CDR2 YNNKEL (reference sequence).

This rearrangement joins TRBV20-1 to TRBJ2-2, with 10 bases that match TRBD1. This CDR3 region has 14 residues. V shed 4 bases, J shed 5 bases, and the junction held 4 bases outside the gene matches. Germline-derived CDR1 and CDR2 are DFQATT and SNEGSKA (reference sequence). The CDR3 is CSAIDRGRTGELFF. The DNA for the CDR3 is TGCAGTGCTATAGACAGGGGGCGAACCGGGGAGCTGTTTTTT.

The table lists this clonotype with a few counts. This chain joins TRBV6-2 or TRBV6-3 and TRBJ2-2; 7 bases map to TRBD2. The V gene end was trimmed by 2 bases and the J gene end by 4 bases; junction bases not matched to a gene: 4. The CDR3 loop spans 15 amino acids. Germline CDR1 is MNHEY and CDR2 is SVGEGT. The chain's CDR3 is CASSYGRGSTGELFF. The CDR3 region has the DNA TGTGCCAGCAGTTACGGGAGGGGCAGCACCGGGGAGCTGTTTTTT.

This clonotype was observed a few times. This chain uses TRBV4-2 with TRBJ2-2; no reliable D call. The CDR3 has 15 amino acids. The V and J ends lost 1 base and 6 bases respectively, with 12 bases between them. CDR1 and CDR2 (germline): LGHNA, YNFKEQ. CDR3 residues: CASSQGPRAPGELFF. CDR3 sequence (DNA): TGTGCCAGCAGCCAAGGGCCTAGGGCCCCCGGGGAGCTGTTTTTT.

This clonotype was picked up many times. The V and J genes are TRBV27 and TRBJ2-3, with D perhaps TRBD1 (6 bases). The CDR3 consists of 18 residues. The ends were cut back, 6 bases at V and 2 bases at J, with 24 bases in the middle. Germline assignment: CDR1 MNHEY and CDR2 SMNVEV (reference sequence). This CDR3 reads CASRILSSGTRFTDTQYF. The CDR3 bases are TGTGCCAGCAGAATACTTTCCTCCGGGACAAGATTCACAGATACGCAGTATTTT.

This clonotype appeared a few times. The V gene is TRBV19, the J gene TRBJ1-1; 7 bases are shared with TRBD1. The J segment lost 2 bases and the V segment lost 6 bases, leaving 12 bases of the junction unmatched. The CDR3 spans 16 residues. The germline CDR1 and CDR2 sequences are LNHDA and SQIVND (reference sequence). The CDR3 DNA reads as TGTGCCAGTAGACCTACATCAGGGGGTCTAAACACTGAAGCTTTCTTT. Its protein is CASRPTSGGLNTEAFF. Based on the CDR3 plus reference TRBV19 and TRBJ1-1, the full variable domain is DGGITQSPKYLFRKEGQNVTLSCEQNLNHDAMYWYRQDPGQGLRLIYYSQIVNDFQKGDIAEGYSVSREKKESFPLTVTSAQKNPTAFYLCASRPTSGGLNTEAFFGQGTRLTVV.

This clonotype was detected many times. The chain combines TRBV5-1 with TRBJ2-1; D not resolved. The CDR3 sequence is 12 residues long. The V end was cut by 2 bases, the J end by 5 bases, with 5 bases between. The germline CDR1 and CDR2 sequences are SGHRS and YFSETQ. The CDR3 sequence is CASSFTDNEQFF. CDR3 nucleotides: TGCGCCAGCAGCTTCACAGACAATGAGCAGTTCTTC. Looking up the rest from reference TRBV5-1 and TRBJ2-1 gives the full variable domain: KAGVTQTPRYLIKTRGQQVTLSCSPISGHRSVSWYQQTPGQGLQFLFEYFSETQRNKGNFPGRFSGRQFSNSRSEMNVSTLELGDSALYLCASSFTDNEQFFGPGTRLTVL.

This clonotype was found many times. V and J are TRBV12-3 or TRBV12-4 and TRBJ1-1, with no clear D. This CDR3 is 13 amino acids long. V was trimmed by 6 bases and J by 3 bases, leaving 11 bases between them. Written as DNA, the CDR3 is TGTGCCAGCAGCCACAACAGATACACTGAAGCTTTCTTT. Its translation is CASSHNRYTEAFF.

This clonotype showed up many times. The chain carries TRBV20-1 and TRBJ1-4; 10 bases map to TRBD1. Per germline, CDR1 DFQATT and CDR2 SNEGSKA (reference sequence). This CDR3 contains 15 residues. V dropped 0 bases and J dropped 6; count of bases not matched to a gene: 4. This CDR3 is CSARDRDRGDEKLFF. CDR3 nucleotides: TGCAGTGCTAGAGACCGGGACAGGGGAGATGAAAAACTGTTTTTT.

The chain's CDR3 is CASSYGEDGDEQFF. The DNA for the CDR3 is TGTGCCAGTAGTTATGGGGAGGACGGCGATGAGCAGTTCTTC. J is TRBJ2-1 and V is TRBV19; D is possibly TRBD2 (6 bases). From germline, CDR1 is LNHDA and CDR2 SQIVND (reference sequence). The CDR3 contains 14 residues. Trimming stripped 5 bases from V and 8 bases from J, with 16 bases between.

This clonotype came up a few times. This chain joins TRBV5-1 and TRBJ1-1, with a possible D match to TRBD1 (6 bases). The V and J ends lost 3 bases and 6 bases respectively, with 21 bases between them. CDR1 is SGHRS and CDR2 is YFSETQ in the germline V gene. The CDR3 is 16 amino acids. CDR3 sequence (DNA): TGCGCCAGCAGCTCCCCCTTGGGGGCGATGGCGTCTGAAGCTTTCTTT. The encoded protein is CASSSPLGAMASEAFF.

The chain has TRBV7-9 and TRBJ1-6, with TRBD1 matching 11 bases. V was pared by 4 bases and J by 10 bases, with 12 bases of the junction left unmatched. The germline V gene has CDR1 SEHNR and CDR2 FQNEAQ (reference sequence). The CDR3 extends over 17 amino acids. CDR3 coding DNA: TGTGCCAGCAGCTCACCGGGACAGGGGGTTGATAGGTCACCCCTCCACTTT. Translated: CASSSPGQGVDRSPLHF.

This clonotype was detected ten times or more. The V gene is TRBV11-2, the J gene TRBJ2-7; TRBD1 might be the D (6 bases). CDR3 length equals 15 residues. The V end lost 2 bases, the J end lost 5 bases, and 16 bases lay between the germline ends. The germline CDR1 and CDR2 sequences are SGHAT and FQNNGV. CDR3 sequence: CASSLNFARGDEQYF. In DNA, the CDR3 is TGTGCCAGCAGCTTAAACTTCGCCAGGGGAGACGAGCAGTACTTC.

The table lists this clonotype with many counts. The chain has TRBV7-2 and TRBJ2-3; no clear D gene. With 5 bases removed from V and 2 bases from J, the gap between germline ends came to 11 bases. This CDR3 has 14 amino acids. Germline values: CDR1 SGHTA, CDR2 FQGNSA. CDR3 loop: CASSTPANTDTQYF. CDR3 nucleotides: TGTGCCAGCAGCACCCCGGCCAACACAGATACGCAGTATTTT.

This clonotype came up many times. This chain links TRBV11-2 with TRBJ1-2; TRBD1 matches at 7 bases. Germline V gives CDR1 SGHAT, CDR2 FQNNGV. The J segment lost 5 bases and the V segment lost 1 base, leaving 10 bases of the junction unmatched. This CDR3 is 16 amino acids long. CDR3 sequence (DNA): TGTGCCAGCAGCTTAGCAGGGACAGCTTCCTCGTATGGCTACACCTTC. It translates to CASSLAGTASSYGYTF.

The table lists this clonotype with many counts. The chain uses TRBV6-5 and TRBJ1-2, with unresolved D. Germline V lookup: CDR1 MNHEY, CDR2 SVGAGI. The CDR3 spans 14 residues. V lost 0 bases and J 6 bases, leaving 11 bases between the germline ends. The CDR3 DNA sequence: TGTGCCAGCAGTTACTCTTTGACTGCCGATGGCTACACCTTC. Its protein is CASSYSLTADGYTF.

Many counts were recorded for this clonotype. The chain couples TRBV30 to TRBJ2-5, with D maybe TRBD1 (6 bases). V was cut by 3 bases and J by 5 bases, with 22 bases left in between. This CDR3 region has 16 residues. The V gene's germline CDR1 is GTSNPN and CDR2 SVGIG (reference sequence). CDR3 sequence (DNA): TGTGCCTGGAGCTACCTTCCTCAGGGGCCCGGGGAGACCCAGTACTTC. Its protein product is CAWSYLPQGPGETQYF.

The chain couples TRBV18 to TRBJ1-6; D call uncertain. CDR3 length equals 17 residues. Trimming took off 4 bases at V and 6 bases at J, with 19 bases between the two ends. CDR1 is KGHSH, CDR2 LQKENI, per germline. The CDR3 region is CASSLDAPGAGNSPLHF. The CDR3 DNA reads TGTGCCAGCTCACTCGACGCTCCAGGCGCCGGTAATTCACCCCTCCACTTT.

This clonotype was counted ten times or more. This chain joins TRBV11-1 and TRBJ2-5, with 14 bases identical to TRBD2. The V segment lost 5 bases and the J segment 5 bases; nucleotides outside the gene matches: 7. Germline V gene sequence: CDR1 SGHAT, CDR2 FQDESV (reference sequence). This CDR3 contains 16 residues. For the CDR3, the DNA is TGTGCCAGCAGCCCCGGGACTAGCGGGGGTGAGGAGACCCAGTACTTC. This codes for CASSPGTSGGEETQYF.

V gene TRBV12-3 or TRBV12-4 combines with J gene TRBJ1-5, with unresolved D. The V end was cut by 3 bases, the J end by 9 bases, with 9 bases between. This CDR3 has 12 residues. This chain's CDR3 is CASSLNVMPQHF. The DNA for the CDR3 is TGTGCCAGCAGTTTGAATGTTATGCCCCAGCATTTT.

In this sample, this clonotype turned up many times. V is TRBV30 and J is TRBJ1-2; D gene unclear. This CDR3 spans 11 amino acids. V lost 2 bases to trimming and J lost 8 bases, with 9 bases between them. CDR1 and CDR2 (germline): GTSNPN, SVGIG (reference sequence). The CDR3 loop reads CAWSSIRGYTF. The DNA of the CDR3 is TGTGCCTGGAGTAGCATCCGGGGCTACACCTTC.

The chain is built from TRBV10-1 and TRBJ2-7; D is uncertain. This CDR3 spans 13 amino acids. The germline V and J ends were trimmed by 2 bases and 3 bases, with 8 bases remaining between them. Germline V gene sequence: CDR1 WNHNN, CDR2 SYGVQD (reference sequence). Written as DNA, the CDR3 is TGCGCCAGCAGTGAGGGGAATGACTACGAGCAGTACTTC. This sequence encodes CASSEGNDYEQYF.

A remark on this clonotype: A junction boundary mismatches the germline segment, possibly from a read error. The rearrangement links TRBV30 to TRBJ2-7; 9 bases align to TRBD2. CDR1 and CDR2 from the germline V gene are GTSNPN and SVGIG (reference sequence). CDR3 length: 16 residues. The CDR3 region is CAWSVAGGPLRYEQCF. The DNA for the CDR3 is TGTGCCTGGAGTGTGGCGGGGGGGCCTCTTCGATACGAGCAGTGCTTC.

This clonotype has only a few counts. The rearrangement links TRBV27 to TRBJ1-1; tentatively, D is TRBD1 (6 bases). Germline CDR1 and CDR2: MNHEY and SMNVEV (reference sequence). V lost 5 bases, J lost 1 base, and 17 bases lay in between. The CDR3 is 16 residues long. The CDR3 loop reads CASSLGGPRPNTEAFF. CDR3 nucleotides: TGTGCCAGCAGTCTGGGGGGCCCTCGTCCGAACACTGAAGCTTTCTTT.

This clonotype was detected ten times or more. The CDR3 nucleotides read TGTGCCAGCAGCCAAAACCCGGGGCACTACGAGCAGTACTTC. This encodes CASSQNPGHYEQYF. The chain is built from TRBV3-1 and TRBJ2-7; D may be TRBD1 or TRBD2 (5 bases each). The CDR3 loop spans 14 amino acids. Germline V gene lookup returns CDR1 LGHDT and CDR2 YNNKEL (reference sequence). The V end was cut by 2 bases, the J end by 3 bases, with 11 bases between.

This clonotype was seen ten or more times. V and J are TRBV5-1 and TRBJ2-3; D may be TRBD1 (6 bases). This CDR3 is built from 15 residues. Trimming shortened V by 4 bases and J by 2 bases, and 14 bases separated the two germline ends. Germline V gene data show CDR1 as SGHRS and CDR2 as YFSETQ. The chain's CDR3 is CASSITGSNTDTQYF. CDR3 bases: TGCGCCAGCAGCATCACAGGGAGTAACACAGATACGCAGTATTTT. Using reference TRBV5-1 and TRBJ2-3 for the parts outside the CDR3, the full variable domain is KAGVTQTPRYLIKTRGQQVTLSCSPISGHRSVSWYQQTPGQGLQFLFEYFSETQRNKGNFPGRFSGRQFSNSRSEMNVSTLELGDSALYLCASSITGSNTDTQYFGPGTRLTVL.

Here the CDR3 DNA reads TGCAGTGCTAGAGCCGGGACAGCAATCAATCAGCCCCAGCATTTT. The encoded protein is CSARAGTAINQPQHF. The V call is TRBV20-1, the J call TRBJ1-5; 7 nucleotides align to TRBD1. Looked up from germline, CDR1 is DFQATT and CDR2 is SNEGSKA (reference sequence). CDR3 length equals 15 residues. V dropped 1 base and J dropped 3; count of bases not matched to a gene: 6.

Remarks on this clonotype: This clone may be a read error of a much larger clone one base away. The gene calls are TRBV10-3 and TRBJ1-4, with D unresolved. This CDR3 contains 14 residues. Trimming took 0 bases from V and 2 from J, leaving 4 bases between them. Germline CDR1 ENHRY, CDR2 SYGVKD. CDR3 in amino acids: CAISESGTNEKLFF. DNA for the CDR3: TGTGCCATCAGTGAGTCGGGGACTAATGAAAAACTGTTTTTT.